A selection of T cell receptor beta chains follows, all from one sample in a study of OX40 agonist ivuxolimab in advanced cancers. TCRdb's copy holds only in-frame clones and misses some; the assay was immunoSEQ multiplex PCR. This table has around 68,000 clones, approximately 90% appearing once. Here the sequenced sample was CD4+ or CD8+ T cells sorted from blood, taken in a trial of the OX40 agonist ivuxolimab. The receptors here all came from an adult with an advanced solid tumor such as melanoma, head and neck, liver or kidney cancer. Each CDR3 is given with its conserved first and last residue. The D gene is left open where the match is weak. Clone size is shown for a subset of rows, as once, few, many or a class of expanded clone.

TRBV19	NA	NA	TRBJ2-7	CASKQGPGSYEQYF	TGTGCCAGCAAACAGGGTCCGGGATCCTACGAGCAGTACTTC
TRBV10-2	once	TRBD1	TRBJ1-5	CASSPGQGRNQPQHF	TGCGCCAGCAGTCCGGGACAGGGTCGTAATCAGCCCCAGCATTTT
TRBV9	NA	TRBD2	TRBJ2-3	CASAGGSSTDTQYF	TGTGCTAGCGCGGGGGGTTCGAGCACAGATACGCAGTATTTT
TRBV7-2	NA	TRBD1	TRBJ1-3	CASSWDRAGNTIYF	TGTGCCAGCAGCTGGGACAGGGCGGGAAACACCATATATTTT
TRBV5-6	NA	NA	TRBJ1-2	CASSLGPGDKNYGYTF	TGTGCCAGCAGCTTGGGCCCGGGGGACAAGAACTATGGCTACACCTTC
TRBV5-1	NA	TRBD2	TRBJ2-7	CASSLASSGGATGYEQYF	TGCGCCAGCAGCTTGGCCTCTAGCGGGGGGGCAACAGGCTACGAGCAGTACTTC
TRBV5-4	once	TRBD1	TRBJ1-4	CASRAGQGWREKLFF	TGTGCCAGCAGGGCCGGACAGGGGTGGCGTGAAAAACTGTTTTTT
TRBV6-5	NA	TRBD1	TRBJ2-5	CASSSQGWETQYF	TGTGCCAGCAGCTCACAGGGGTGGGAGACCCAGTACTTC
TRBV5-1	NA	NA	TRBJ2-7	CASSPNGVHEQYF	TGCGCCAGCAGCCCAAACGGGGTCCACGAGCAGTACTTC
TRBV5-1	NA	NA	TRBJ2-2	CASSLKGHSNTGELFF	TGCGCCAGCAGCTTAAAGGGACATTCGAACACCGGGGAGCTGTTTTTT
TRBV30	NA	NA	TRBJ2-1	CAWSVRGGLSNEQFF	TGTGCCTGGAGTGTAAGGGGGGGCCTGAGCAATGAGCAGTTCTTC
TRBV27	NA	TRBD2	TRBJ2-7	CASSLKGTSGRYEQYF	TGTGCCAGCAGTTTAAAGGGTACTAGCGGGAGATACGAGCAGTACTTC
TRBV5-8	NA	TRBD1	TRBJ2-7	CASSLGTVYEQYF	TGTGCCAGCAGCCTAGGGACAGTTTACGAGCAGTACTTC
TRBV27	NA	NA	TRBJ2-5	CASSLWGKGETQYF	TGTGCCAGCAGCCTGTGGGGTAAAGGGGAGACCCAGTACTTC
TRBV6-5	NA	NA	TRBJ1-2	CASSYSRTTYGYTF	TGTGCCAGCAGTTACTCGCGGACAACCTATGGCTACACCTTC
TRBV6-1	NA	NA	TRBJ2-1	CASRGYNEQFF	TGTGCCAGCAGGGGGTACAATGAGCAGTTCTTC
TRBV30	NA	TRBD1	TRBJ1-1	CARRTGGAMTEAFF	TGTGCTAGACGGACAGGCGGGGCGATGACTGAAGCTTTCTTT
TRBV13	once	TRBD2	TRBJ2-1	CASSPKVPLRGVGNEQFF	TGTGCCAGCAGCCCCAAGGTACCGTTACGGGGGGTTGGCAATGAGCAGTTCTTC
TRBV6-5	NA	NA	TRBJ2-1	CASTQGYEQFF	TGTGCCAGCACCCAGGGGTACGAGCAGTTCTTC
TRBV6-6	few	NA	TRBJ1-6	CASSSVGGSDSPLHF	TGTGCCAGCAGTTCCGTGGGGGGGAGCGATTCACCCCTCCACTTT
TRBV18	NA	TRBD1	TRBJ1-1	CASSPSGTGREAFF	TGTGCCAGCTCACCCTCCGGGACAGGTAGGGAAGCTTTCTTT
TRBV2	NA	NA	TRBJ1-1	CASSSDRNTEAFF	TGTGCCAGCAGTTCGGACAGGAACACTGAAGCTTTCTTT
TRBV6-5	NA	TRBD1	TRBJ2-3	CASNDGQGAAYTQYF	TGTGCCAGCAATGACGGACAGGGGGCCGCGTATACGCAGTATTTT
TRBV7-9	NA	NA	TRBJ2-1	CASSLGLAGHEQFF	TGTGCCAGCAGCTTAGGTCTGGCAGGGCATGAGCAGTTCTTC
TRBV9	once	NA	TRBJ1-6	CASSVVAGDNSPLHF	TGTGCCAGCAGCGTAGTTGCAGGGGATAATTCACCCCTCCACTTT
TRBV19	NA	TRBD1	TRBJ1-6	CASSIRGQGIALHF	TGTGCCAGTAGTATACGAGGACAGGGGATCGCCCTCCACTTT
TRBV19	NA	TRBD1	TRBJ2-7	CATSGQGLYEQYF	TGTGCCACCTCGGGACAGGGTCTCTACGAGCAGTACTTC
TRBV5-6	few	TRBD2	TRBJ2-7	CASSLSRDYRYEQYF	TGTGCCAGCAGCTTGTCAAGGGACTATCGCTACGAGCAGTACTTC
TRBV29-1	NA	NA	TRBJ2-7	CSVGASATEQYF	TGCAGCGTTGGGGCATCCGCTACCGAGCAGTACTTC
TRBV9	NA	NA	TRBJ1-2	CASSHDLTNYGYTF	TGTGCCAGCAGCCACGACCTAACTAACTATGGCTACACCTTC
TRBV5-1	NA	TRBD2	TRBJ2-7	CASSPRTSGGSEQYF	TGCGCCAGCAGCCCCAGGACTAGCGGGGGCTCCGAGCAGTACTTC
TRBV4-1	NA	NA	TRBJ1-2	CASSQGWFGYTF	TGCGCCAGCAGCCAGGGATGGTTTGGCTACACCTTC
TRBV11-2	NA	NA	TRBJ2-3	CASSLAGGDTQYF	TGTGCCAGCAGCTTAGCAGGTGGAGATACGCAGTATTTT
TRBV19	NA	TRBD2	TRBJ2-1	CASSIVGSGAYNEQFF	TGTGCCAGTAGTATAGTTGGTAGCGGGGCTTACAATGAGCAGTTCTTC
TRBV7-2	NA	NA	TRBJ1-1	CASSLEADGNTEAFF	TGTGCCAGCAGCTTAGAAGCCGATGGGAACACTGAAGCTTTCTTT
TRBV7-2	NA	TRBD1	TRBJ2-2	CASSRQGSIANTGELFF	TGTGCCAGCAGTCGACAGGGGAGCATAGCGAACACCGGGGAGCTGTTTTTT
TRBV14	NA	NA	TRBJ1-3	CASSLRDGKGNTIYF	TGTGCCAGCAGCCTCCGGGACGGGAAAGGAAACACCATATATTTT
TRBV6-5	NA	TRBD1	TRBJ1-5	CASSYKGAGRLQPQHF	TGTGCCAGCAGTTACAAGGGGGCAGGGAGGTTGCAGCCCCAGCATTTT
TRBV7-2	NA	TRBD1	TRBJ1-1	CASSPRQGRGTEAFF	TGTGCCAGCAGCCCGCGACAGGGAAGGGGCACTGAAGCTTTCTTT
TRBV2	NA	NA	TRBJ1-3	CASSVLFDRFGLGNSGNTIYF	TGTGCCAGCAGTGTGCTATTCGACAGGTTCGGGCTGGGGAACTCTGGAAACACCATATATTTT